The TCR beta chain described here comes from a study of T cell repertoires in cytomegalovirus infection. Study-wide background: Indicated by public TCR beta signatures were CMV infection and matching HLA type. Overall study findings and caveats: Dominating the ex vivo response were TCR beta clonotypes that were CMV-specific and HLA-C-restricted.

TCRdb reanalysed the reads using MiXCR and keeps one entry per CDR3 protein. The repertoire holds 200,000 to 300,000 distinct CDR3 sequences, with approximately 9.2% as singletons. Note on this clonotype: What it binds is unknown. This may stem from a read error, because a much larger clone lies one nucleotide away.

V lost 5 bases and J 10 bases, leaving 24 bases between the germline ends. Germline V gene data show CDR1 as SEHNR and CDR2 as FQNEAQ (reference sequence). This CDR3 has 16 amino acids. This TCR derives from a human donor in good health (CMV status not recorded). Some clones in this sample may be carry-over from other donors' samples. What was sequenced was PBMCs. The gene calls are TRBV7-9 and TRBJ2-1; D may match TRBD1 or TRBD2 (5 bases each). The CDR3 region is CASSPGRVAGAKEQFF. In nucleotides, the CDR3 is TGTGCCAGCAGCCCAGGGCGGGTAGCTGGGGCCAAAGAGCAGTTCTTC.